The 32 T cell receptor beta chains in this list originate from one sample, sequenced in a study of siplizumab effects on memory and regulatory T cells. Assay used: immunoSEQ multiplex PCR; TCRdb lists only in-frame clones, some missing. Among 90,000 to 110,000 clones listed, about 92% were seen once. Sequenced material: CD4+ T cells sorted from blood. The receptors derive from a human donor in good health.

V gene TRBV18 combines with J gene TRBJ2-5; D unresolved. The germline V gene encodes CDR1 KGHSH and CDR2 LQKENI. The CDR3 spans 17 residues. Deletions cut 3 bases from V and 7 bases from J, with 24 bases between. The CDR3: CASSPGSRTGRPVTQYF. CDR3 in DNA: TGTGCCAGCTCACCCGGTTCCCGGACGGGCCGGCCGGTGACCCAGTACTTC.

The J gene is TRBJ1-2, the V gene TRBV6-4, with D unclear. This CDR3 is 16 amino acids long. The germline gives CDR1 MRHNA, CDR2 SNTAGT. Trimming left V 4 bases short and J 0 bases short, with 15 bases between. The CDR3 DNA reads TGTGCCAGCAGTGCATCAGGACCATCTTCTAACTATGGCTACACCTTC. It codes for CASSASGPSSNYGYTF.

The chain uses TRBV19 and TRBJ1-2; 8 nucleotides agree with TRBD1. Germline CDR1 and CDR2: LNHDA and SQIVND (reference sequence). V lost 4 bases to trimming and J lost 4 bases; unmatched junction nucleotides: 14. The CDR3 runs 17 residues. In nucleotides, the CDR3 is TGTGCCAGTAGTAGAACCCGGGACAGGAAAGGGGTCTATGGCTACACCTTC. This encodes CASSRTRDRKGVYGYTF. The entire variable domain, with the rest obtained from reference TRBV19 and TRBJ1-2, is as follows: DGGITQSPKYLFRKEGQNVTLSCEQNLNHDAMYWYRQDPGQGLRLIYYSQIVNDFQKGDIAEGYSVSREKKESFPLTVTSAQKNPTAFYLCASSRTRDRKGVYGYTFGSGTRLTVV.

The gene calls are TRBV4-3 and TRBJ2-7; D assignment may be TRBD1 or TRBD2 (5 bases each). The V end lost 1 base, the J end lost 3 bases, and 16 bases lay between the germline ends. This CDR3 spans 16 amino acids. Germline CDR1 LGHNA, CDR2 YSLEER. The CDR3 coding sequence is TGCGCCAGCAGCCAAGCGTCCGCAGGGAGTATCTACGAGCAGTACTTC. Encoded protein: CASSQASAGSIYEQYF.

The rearrangement links TRBV18 to TRBJ2-1, with 11 bases that match TRBD1. J lost 3 bases, V lost 2 bases, and 0 bases had no gene match. Germline values: CDR1 KGHSH, CDR2 LQKENI. The CDR3 loop spans 15 amino acids. The CDR3 reads CASSPGTGGYNEQFF. The CDR3 nucleotides are TGTGCCAGCTCACCAGGGACAGGGGGCTACAATGAGCAGTTCTTC.

In this sample, this clone turned up a few times. The V call is TRBV30, the J call TRBJ1-1; D gene unclear. The CDR3 runs 12 residues. V lost 3 bases to trimming and J lost 6 bases, with 11 bases between them. Germline values: CDR1 GTSNPN, CDR2 SVGIG (reference sequence). CDR3 sequence (DNA): TGTGCCTGGAGCTATGGGATGGCTGAAGCTTTCTTT. Protein sequence: CAWSYGMAEAFF.

The CDR3 sequence: CASSPQILSTDTQYF. The DNA of the CDR3 is TGTGCCAGCAGTCCGCAAATACTTAGCACAGATACGCAGTATTTT. The chain uses TRBV2 and TRBJ2-3; D remains ambiguous. Germline V gene data show CDR1 as SNHLY and CDR2 as FYNNEI. The CDR3 sequence is 15 residues long. V was pared by 5 bases and J by 0 bases, with 12 bases between. Looking up the rest from reference TRBV2 and TRBJ2-3 gives the full variable domain: EPEVTQTPSHQVTQMGQEVILRCVPISNHLYFYWYRQILGQKVEFLVSFYNNEISEKSEIFDDQFSVERPDGSNFTLKIRSTKLEDSAMYFCASSPQILSTDTQYFGPGTRLTVL.

V is TRBV2 and J is TRBJ2-5; 15 bases line up with TRBD2. Trimming removed 4 bases from V and 6 bases from J; junction bases left unmatched: 3. From germline, CDR1 is SNHLY and CDR2 FYNNEI. The CDR3 covers 15 residues. In nucleotides, the CDR3 is TGTGCCAGCAGTGGGACTAGCGGGGGGGCGCAGACCCAGTACTTC. Protein: CASSGTSGGAQTQYF.

The rearrangement uses TRBV29-1 and TRBJ2-3, with a possible D match to TRBD2 (7 bases). Trimming shortened V by 6 bases and J by 1 base, and 11 bases separated the two germline ends. Germline V CDR1 and CDR2: SQVTM, ANQGSEA. CDR3 length: 13 amino acids. The CDR3, as DNA: TGCAGCGTGGGGCGGGGGCGCACAGATACGCAGTATTTT. Translated: CSVGRGRTDTQYF.

This sequence joins TRBV9 and TRBJ1-2; a weak D match, TRBD1 (5 bases). CDR1 and CDR2 (germline): SGDLS, YYNGEE. The CDR3 sequence is 14 residues long. Trimming removed 0 bases at V and 3 bases at J, with 9 bases between. The CDR3 DNA is TGTGCCAGCAGCGTAGCTCTGGGGGACTATGGCTACACCTTC. Translating it yields CASSVALGDYGYTF. Complete variable domain (other parts from reference TRBV9 and TRBJ1-2): DSGVTQTPKHLITATGQRVTLRCSPRSGDLSVYWYQQSLDQGLQFLIQYYNGEERAKGNILERFSAQQFPDLHSELNLSSLELGDSALYFCASSVALGDYGYTFGSGTRLTVV.

This clone showed up just once. The chain is built from TRBV21-1 and TRBJ2-7. TRBV21-1 is described as a pseudogene. The CDR3 runs 15 residues. The CDR3 DNA is TGTGCCAGCAGCGTACGGGACCGGGAAACCTACGAGCAGTACTTC. Protein product: CASSVRDRETYEQYF.

The chain recombines TRBV4-3 with TRBJ2-3; no definite D call. V lost 0 bases, J lost 2 bases, and 9 bases lay in between. The CDR3 contains 15 residues. Germline assignment: CDR1 LGHNA and CDR2 YSLEER. The CDR3 reads CASSQDNRNTDTQYF. The CDR3 bases are TGCGCCAGCAGCCAAGATAACCGGAACACAGATACGCAGTATTTT.

The J gene is TRBJ2-4, the V gene TRBV29-1; D call uncertain. The CDR3 spans 12 residues. Germline loops: CDR1 SQVTM, CDR2 ANQGSEA. The V end lost 4 bases, the J end lost 5 bases, and 9 bases lay between the germline ends. The CDR3 DNA reads as TGCAGCGTTGTCTTTCCCGAAAACATTCAGTACTTC. It is translated as CSVVFPENIQYF.

The J gene is TRBJ2-3, the V gene TRBV5-4, with a possible D match to TRBD1 (6 bases). Trimming removed 4 bases from V and 2 bases from J, with 8 bases in between. The CDR3 covers 13 residues. Germline V gives CDR1 SGHNT, CDR2 YYREEE (reference sequence). CDR3 protein: CASSPGVTDTQYF. In DNA, the CDR3 is TGTGCCAGCAGCCCAGGGGTCACAGATACGCAGTATTTT. Full variable domain (outside the CDR3, taken from reference TRBV5-4 and TRBJ2-3): ETGVTQSPTHLIKTRGQQVTLRCSSQSGHNTVSWYQQALGQGPQFIFQYYREEENGRGNFPPRFSGLQFPNYSSELNVNALELDDSALYLCASSPGVTDTQYFGPGTRLTVL.

CDR3 protein: CASSLTGANTGELFF. The CDR3 nucleotides are TGTGCCAGCAGCTTAACCGGGGCCAACACCGGGGAGCTGTTTTTT. V gene TRBV7-3 combines with J gene TRBJ2-2; either TRBD1 or TRBD2 may fit D (5 bases each). Germline loops: CDR1 SGHTA, CDR2 FQGTGA. The germline V and J ends were trimmed by 0 bases and 2 bases, with 7 bases remaining between them. The CDR3 has 15 amino acids.

The gene calls are TRBV9 and TRBJ1-6; D is uncertain. Germline V gene lookup returns CDR1 SGDLS and CDR2 YYNGEE. CDR3 length: 13 residues. The V and J ends lost 0 bases and 7 bases respectively, with 5 bases between them. Here the CDR3 reads CASSVEANSPLHF. CDR3 coding DNA: TGTGCCAGCAGCGTAGAGGCGAATTCACCCCTCCACTTT.

This chain links TRBV6-1 with TRBJ1-6; no reliable D call. This CDR3 has 14 amino acids. Trimming took 0 bases from V and 10 from J, leaving 10 bases between them. The germline V gene encodes CDR1 MNHNS and CDR2 SASEGT. The CDR3 sequence is CASSEAPPRSPLHF. CDR3 sequence (DNA): TGTGCCAGCAGTGAAGCGCCCCCTCGGTCACCCCTCCACTTT.

The rearrangement links TRBV5-4 to TRBJ2-3, with 11 bases matching TRBD2. With 9 bases clipped from V and 2 bases from J, the junction kept 5 bases outside the gene matches. The CDR3 extends over 14 amino acids. Germline V gene data show CDR1 as SGHNT and CDR2 as YYREEE (reference sequence). The CDR3 sequence is CATLSGGVTDTQYF. The CDR3 bases are TGTGCCACCCTTAGCGGGGGGGTCACAGATACGCAGTATTTT.

The chain employs TRBV30 and TRBJ1-6; D might be TRBD1 (6 bases). The V gene lost 1 base and the J gene lost 8 bases, with 12 bases spanning the gap. The length of the CDR3 is 14 residues. Germline assignment: CDR1 GTSNPN and CDR2 SVGIG (reference sequence). DNA for the CDR3: TGTGCCTGGAGTGCGACAGGAGTCTATTCACCCCTCCACTTT. Protein product: CAWSATGVYSPLHF.

The chain uses TRBV12-5 and TRBJ2-3; D is unclear. The CDR3 is made up of 13 amino acids. V dropped 7 bases and J dropped 4 bases, with 12 bases sitting between them. CDR1 LGHNT and CDR2 FRNRAP come from the germline V gene. CDR3 protein: CASAISWADTQYF. In DNA form, the CDR3 reads TGTGCTAGTGCCATTTCTTGGGCAGATACGCAGTATTTT. The variable domain in full, with the rest retrieved from reference TRBV12-5 and TRBJ2-3, is DARVTQTPRHKVTEMGQEVTMRCQPILGHNTVFWYRQTMMQGLELLAYFRNRAPLDDSGMPKDRFSAEMPDATLATLKIQPSEPRDSAVYFCASAISWADTQYFGPGTRLTVL.

The chain is built from TRBV18 and TRBJ2-7; 10 bases map to TRBD1. Germline CDR1 and CDR2: KGHSH and LQKENI. J gave up 0 bases and V 3 bases, and 5 bases lay outside the gene matches. The CDR3 spans 16 residues. In nucleotides, the CDR3 is TGTGCCAGCTCACCTCGGACAGGGGGATCCTCCTACGAGCAGTACTTC. Encoded protein: CASSPRTGGSSYEQYF.

To note about this clone: Relative to the germline gene, one junction end is altered; a read error may explain this. V and J are TRBV7-8 and TRBJ2-5; a weak D match, TRBD2 (7 bases). The CDR3 covers 13 residues. Per the germline V gene, CDR1 is SGHVS and CDR2 is FQNEAQ. CDR3 in DNA: TGTGCCAGCAGCTTAGAGGCGGGCAGGGGAGGGCACTTC. It encodes CASSLEAGRGGHF.

This chain uses TRBV5-1 with TRBJ1-4; D remains unclear. The CDR3 extends over 14 amino acids. V lost 0 bases, J lost 2 bases, and 5 bases lay in between. Germline-derived CDR1 and CDR2 are SGHRS and YFSETQ. The CDR3 region is CASSLGGTNEKLFF. DNA of the CDR3: TGCGCCAGCAGCTTGGGGGGTACTAATGAAAAACTGTTTTTT.

This chain connects TRBV5-4 to TRBJ1-3, with 7 bases fitting TRBD1. Trimming removed 1 base from V and 4 bases from J; junction bases left unmatched: 8. The CDR3 has 16 amino acids. CDR1 is SGHNT, CDR2 YYREEE, per germline (reference sequence). This chain's CDR3 is CASSLWNTGEGNTIYF. CDR3 nucleotides: TGTGCCAGCAGCTTGTGGAATACAGGGGAGGGAAACACCATATATTTT.

The chain combines TRBV5-1 with TRBJ1-1; tentative D call: TRBD1 (5 bases). The V end lost 0 bases, the J end lost 3 bases, and 18 bases lay between the germline ends. CDR3 length equals 17 residues. From germline, CDR1 is SGHRS and CDR2 YFSETQ. The CDR3 sequence is CASSLEVIGATDTEAFF. CDR3 nucleotide sequence: TGCGCCAGCAGCTTGGAAGTCATAGGGGCGACGGACACTGAAGCTTTCTTT.

This sequence joins TRBV29-1 and TRBJ2-7; D remains unclear. The V gene's germline CDR1 is SQVTM and CDR2 ANQGSEA. This CDR3 is 13 amino acids long. With 6 bases removed from V and 3 bases from J, the gap between germline ends came to 15 bases. The CDR3 loop is CSVQAGKIYEQYF. CDR3 DNA sequence: TGCAGCGTCCAAGCTGGAAAGATCTACGAGCAGTACTTC.

The V call is TRBV7-8, the J call TRBJ2-6; no clear D gene. V was clipped by 8 bases and J by 0 bases, with 17 bases between them. This CDR3 has 17 residues. Germline CDR1 is SGHVS and CDR2 is FQNEAQ. The CDR3 DNA is TGTGCCAGCTTCCGGCTGGGCAGCCGCTCTGGGGCCAACGTCCTGACTTTC. Translating it yields CASFRLGSRSGANVLTF.

The chain employs TRBV30 and TRBJ1-1, with 11 bases that match TRBD1. The CDR3 loop spans 13 amino acids. With 3 bases clipped from V and 6 bases from J, the junction kept 3 bases outside the gene matches. Germline-derived CDR1 and CDR2 are GTSNPN and SVGIG (reference sequence). CDR3 protein: CAWRGQGAAEAFF. The CDR3 nucleotides read TGTGCCTGGAGAGGACAGGGGGCGGCTGAAGCTTTCTTT.

This sequence joins TRBV27 and TRBJ2-4; TRBD1 might be the D (5 bases). Trimming shortened V by 5 bases and J by 10 bases, and 18 bases separated the two germline ends. The CDR3 runs to 14 residues. Looked up from germline, CDR1 is MNHEY and CDR2 is SMNVEV (reference sequence). CDR3 region: CASSPWPREAIQYF. The CDR3, as DNA: TGTGCCAGCAGTCCATGGCCCAGGGAAGCGATTCAGTACTTC.

On this clone itself: The same CDR3 is also encoded by other DNA sequences in this sample. The chain combines TRBV18 with TRBJ1-1; D might be TRBD1 (5 bases). V lost 3 bases and J 0 bases, leaving 11 bases between the germline ends. CDR3 length: 15 amino acids. Germline V CDR1 and CDR2: KGHSH, LQKENI. The DNA of the CDR3 is TGTGCCAGCTCACCTCGGGACGGATTGAACACTGAAGCTTTCTTT. Protein sequence: CASSPRDGLNTEAFF.

This clone came up once. V and J are TRBV7-2 and TRBJ1-2; 7 bases fit TRBD1. Trimming took 2 bases from V and 7 from J; bases not matched to a gene: 10. Germline CDR1 and CDR2: SGHTA and FQGNSA. This CDR3 has 15 residues. This CDR3 is CASSLTETGAGGYTF. CDR3 sequence (DNA): TGTGCCAGCAGCTTAACGGAAACAGGGGCGGGTGGCTACACCTTC.

The rearrangement links TRBV7-3 to TRBJ1-1; D is perhaps TRBD1 (6 bases). Germline V gives CDR1 SGHTA, CDR2 FQGTGA. V lost 3 bases and J 1 base, leaving 9 bases between the germline ends. The CDR3 runs to 14 residues. CDR3 protein: CASSLGHQNTEAFF. As DNA, the CDR3 is TGTGCCAGCAGCTTGGGACACCAGAACACTGAAGCTTTCTTT.